Below, 32 T cell receptor beta chains from the same sample are listed, as sequenced in a study of cytomegalovirus exposure and HLA in healthy donors. Amplification used 60 Vbeta primers and 13 Jbeta primers. The data were produced by immunoSEQ multiplex PCR, yet TCRdb's version contains in-frame clones alone and is incomplete. The sample lists about 220,000 clones, about three quarters occurring once. Specimen: PBMCs. These receptors all come from a male donor in good health and CMV-seronegative.

This chain joins TRBV6-1 and TRBJ2-7; a possible D gene is TRBD2 (5 bases). The V end was cut by 2 bases, the J end by 2 bases, with 13 bases between. The CDR3 contains 15 residues. Per the germline V gene, CDR1 is MNHNS and CDR2 is SASEGT. CDR3 DNA sequence: TGTGCCAGCAGTGAAACGAAGCGGTACACCTACGAGCAGTACTTC. Protein product: CASSETKRYTYEQYF.

V is TRBV13 and J is TRBJ1-3; D may be TRBD1 (5 bases). CDR1 is PRHDT, CDR2 FYEKMQ, per germline (reference sequence). This CDR3 is 15 amino acids long. Trimming shortened V by 5 bases and J by 0 bases, and 11 bases separated the two germline ends. The CDR3 region is CASSAREFSGNTIYF. The CDR3 DNA reads TGTGCCAGCAGCGCCAGGGAATTCTCTGGAAACACCATATATTTT.

The rearrangement uses TRBV7-2 and TRBJ1-1; no reliable D call. V was trimmed by 2 bases and J by 3 bases, leaving 10 bases between them. Per the germline V gene, CDR1 is SGHTA and CDR2 is FQGNSA. This CDR3 spans 14 amino acids. The CDR3 is CASSLRGIYTEAFF. In nucleotides, the CDR3 is TGTGCCAGCAGCTTACGGGGTATCTACACTGAAGCTTTCTTT.

The chain is built from TRBV20-1 and TRBJ1-1; D unclear. Germline CDR1 reads DFQATT; CDR2 reads SNEGSKA (reference sequence). Trimming took off 2 bases at V and 7 bases at J, with 8 bases between the two ends. This CDR3 has 11 amino acids. In DNA form, the CDR3 reads TGCAGTGCTAGACTACAGAGTGAAGCTTTCTTT. Its protein product is CSARLQSEAFF.

The V gene is TRBV7-9, the J gene TRBJ1-2; tentatively, D is TRBD1 (5 bases). The V gene lost 1 base and the J gene lost 4 bases, with 22 bases spanning the gap. Germline loops: CDR1 SEHNR, CDR2 FQNEAQ (reference sequence). The CDR3 consists of 18 residues. CDR3 region: CASSLGIETVLTSYGYTF. The DNA for the CDR3 is TGTGCCAGCAGCTTAGGGATTGAGACAGTCCTGACATCCTATGGCTACACCTTC.

V gene TRBV28 combines with J gene TRBJ1-2; TRBD1 might be the D (6 bases). V dropped 6 bases and J dropped 9 bases, with 14 bases sitting between them. The V gene's germline CDR1 is MDHEN and CDR2 SYDVKM. The CDR3 is 12 amino acids. CDR3 sequence reads: CASSLNGQRYTF. CDR3 coding DNA: TGTGCCAGCAGCTTAAATGGACAGCGCTACACCTTC.

This clone was found a few times. The rearrangement uses TRBV5-4 and TRBJ2-5, with 13 nucleotides matching TRBD2. Germline V gene data show CDR1 as SGHNT and CDR2 as YYREEE (reference sequence). This CDR3 spans 17 amino acids. The ends lost 2 bases at V and 4 bases at J; junction bases unmatched: 8. CDR3 sequence: CASSLTSGGALGETQYF. The CDR3 coding sequence is TGTGCCAGCAGCTTAACTAGCGGGGGGGCCTTAGGAGAGACCCAGTACTTC.

This chain joins TRBV15 and TRBJ2-6; perhaps TRBD1 as D (5 bases). There are 17 residues in the CDR3. Per the germline V gene, CDR1 is LNHNV and CDR2 is YYDKDF (reference sequence). Trimming removed 0 bases from V and 2 bases from J, with 11 bases in between. The CDR3: CATSRESGSPGANVLTF. For the CDR3, the DNA is TGTGCCACCAGCAGAGAATCAGGGTCTCCTGGGGCCAACGTCCTGACTTTC.

CDR3 residues: CASSLAWMDRANEAFF. Here the CDR3 DNA reads TGTGCCAGCAGCTTAGCGTGGATGGACAGGGCGAATGAAGCTTTCTTT. The chain couples TRBV7-2 to TRBJ1-1, with 8 bases aligning to TRBD1. The CDR3 extends over 16 amino acids. Germline lookup yields CDR1 SGHTA and CDR2 FQGNSA. J gave up 7 bases and V 0 bases, and 10 bases lay outside the gene matches.

The J gene is TRBJ2-5, the V gene TRBV7-2; 10 bases fit TRBD2. The J call may be in error: the DNA end matches TRBJ2-7 better. Germline loops: CDR1 SGHTA, CDR2 FQGNSA. This CDR3 is 16 amino acids long. CDR3 in DNA: TGTGCCAGCAGCCCTCGTCTAGCGGGGGAGTCCTACGAGCAGTACTTC. Its protein product is CASSPRLAGESYEQYF.

The J gene is TRBJ1-5, the V gene TRBV7-9, with D tentatively TRBD1 (6 bases). V dropped 3 bases and J dropped 5 bases, with 14 bases sitting between them. CDR3 length: 15 residues. Per the germline V gene, CDR1 is SEHNR and CDR2 is FQNEAQ (reference sequence). The CDR3: CASSLTGGGHQPQHF. For the CDR3, the DNA is TGTGCCAGCAGCTTGACGGGGGGCGGCCATCAGCCCCAGCATTTT.

The chain combines TRBV27 with TRBJ2-5; TRBD2 agrees at 8 bases. This CDR3 contains 13 residues. Germline V gene lookup returns CDR1 MNHEY and CDR2 SMNVEV (reference sequence). V shed 8 bases and J 5 bases; nucleotides not matched to a gene: 7. CDR3 sequence reads: CASGTSQWETQYF. CDR3 coding DNA: TGTGCCAGCGGGACTAGTCAGTGGGAGACCCAGTACTTC.

This clone was observed a single time. This chain joins TRBV4-3 and TRBJ1-4; 7 bases map to TRBD1. With V trimmed by 3 bases and J by 3 bases, 16 bases remained unmatched. This CDR3 has 19 residues. The V gene's germline CDR1 is LGHNA and CDR2 YSLEER. As DNA, the CDR3 is TGCGCCAGCAGCCATACCGGAGGGGGCCCGGAGGTAGCTAATGAAAAACTGTTTTTT. Translated: CASSHTGGGPEVANEKLFF.

This clone showed up just a few times. CDR3 sequence reads: CASSPSGAGTSYNEQFF. The CDR3 DNA follows: TGTGCCAGCAGTCCTTCTGGAGCCGGGACTAGCTACAATGAGCAGTTCTTC. This rearrangement joins TRBV28 to TRBJ2-1; 8 positions match TRBD2. The trim removed 5 bases at V and 3 bases at J, leaving 12 bases unmatched. The CDR3 is 17 amino acids. Germline values: CDR1 MDHEN, CDR2 SYDVKM.

This chain uses TRBV7-8 with TRBJ1-1, with 7 positions matching TRBD1. The CDR3 runs 15 residues. The V gene's germline CDR1 is SGHVS and CDR2 FQNEAQ. V lost 1 base to trimming and J lost 5 bases; unmatched junction nucleotides: 7. The CDR3 here is CASSLVGVQGTEAFF. Written as DNA, the CDR3 is TGTGCCAGCAGCTTAGTAGGCGTACAGGGGACTGAAGCTTTCTTT.

This clone was seen only a few times. The chain carries TRBV7-3 and TRBJ2-2, with TRBD1 matching over 10 bases. There are 18 residues in the CDR3. Germline CDR1 is SGHTA and CDR2 is FQGTGA. Losses at the gene ends were 1 base for V and 6 bases for J; bases not matched to a gene: 11. The CDR3 spells CASSLNTGTGVTPGELFF. DNA of the CDR3: TGTGCCAGCAGCTTAAACACCGGGACAGGGGTAACCCCCGGGGAGCTGTTTTTT.

The chain has TRBV2 and TRBJ2-4, with D unclear. V gave up 0 bases and J gave up 7 bases, with 10 bases separating them. The CDR3 covers 14 residues. Germline CDR1 is SNHLY and CDR2 is FYNNEI. The CDR3 spells CASSEALPGNIQYF. In DNA form, the CDR3 reads TGTGCCAGCAGTGAAGCGCTCCCCGGGAACATTCAGTACTTC.

J is TRBJ2-1 and V is TRBV6-5; 8 bases line up with TRBD2. The CDR3 consists of 13 residues. Trimming took 6 bases from V and 6 from J; bases not matched to a gene: 4. From germline, CDR1 is MNHEY and CDR2 SVGAGI. This CDR3 reads CASSRLARNEQFF. CDR3 in DNA: TGTGCCAGCAGCCGACTAGCGCGCAATGAGCAGTTCTTC.

The table lists this clone with a count of one. This chain links TRBV7-9 with TRBJ1-4; D remains ambiguous. Trimming took 2 bases from V and 8 from J, leaving 24 bases between them. CDR1 and CDR2 (germline): SEHNR, FQNEAQ (reference sequence). The CDR3 runs 18 residues. Here the CDR3 reads CASSLRSRAEQEGEKLFF. The CDR3, as DNA: TGTGCCAGCAGCTTAAGGTCGCGGGCGGAGCAGGAGGGCGAAAAACTGTTTTTT.

The chain combines TRBV25-1 with TRBJ1-1, with D maybe TRBD1 (6 bases). This CDR3 comprises 15 residues. Trimming shortened V by 5 bases and J by 5 bases, and 18 bases separated the two germline ends. Per the germline V gene, CDR1 is MGHDK and CDR2 is SYGVNS. In nucleotides, the CDR3 is TGTGCCAGCAGTTCCAAGTGGGGGGGCGAGACTGAAGCTTTCTTT. Amino acid sequence: CASSSKWGGETEAFF.

This clone was detected once. The chain combines TRBV6-1 with TRBJ1-5; D remains ambiguous. Per germline, CDR1 MNHNS and CDR2 SASEGT. This CDR3 comprises 13 residues. V lost 4 bases, J lost 3 bases, and 7 bases lay in between. CDR3 residues: CASSVTVNQPQHF. The CDR3 bases are TGTGCCAGCAGTGTAACAGTCAATCAGCCCCAGCATTTT.

This sequence joins TRBV18 and TRBJ1-1, with 10 bases lining up with TRBD1. With 3 bases clipped from V and 0 bases from J, the junction kept 4 bases outside the gene matches. Germline-derived CDR1 and CDR2 are KGHSH and LQKENI. The CDR3 has 16 amino acids. Written as DNA, the CDR3 is TGTGCCAGCTCACCGTTGGACAGGGGGTTGAACACTGAAGCTTTCTTT. Its translation is CASSPLDRGLNTEAFF.

CDR3 in DNA: TGTGCCAGCAGCGTAGTAGGGACAGGGATAGGTGGGGCCAACGTCCTGACTTTC. As protein: CASSVVGTGIGGANVLTF. The J gene is TRBJ2-6, the V gene TRBV9; TRBD1 aligns across 9 bases. The CDR3 covers 18 residues. V was clipped by 0 bases and J by 3 bases; unmatched bases: 7. Germline CDR1 and CDR2: SGDLS and YYNGEE.

The V gene is TRBV4-2, the J gene TRBJ2-7; no clear D. Deletions cut 1 base from V and 0 bases from J, with 13 bases between. The CDR3 totals 16 residues. The germline V gene encodes CDR1 LGHNA and CDR2 YNFKEQ. The chain's CDR3 is CASSQGERESSYEQYF. DNA for the CDR3: TGTGCCAGCAGCCAAGGCGAGCGAGAAAGCTCCTACGAGCAGTACTTC.

This clone occurred a few times. This chain links TRBV28 with TRBJ1-1; D unclear. The ends were cut back, 5 bases at V and 5 bases at J, with 15 bases in the middle. The CDR3 has 14 amino acids. The germline V gene encodes CDR1 MDHEN and CDR2 SYDVKM. CDR3 sequence: CASSDEGTITEAFF. CDR3 DNA: TGTGCCAGCAGTGATGAGGGTACCATAACTGAAGCTTTCTTT.

The chain carries TRBV27 and TRBJ2-2, with a weak D call TRBD1 (6 bases). Germline-derived CDR1 and CDR2 are MNHEY and SMNVEV (reference sequence). This CDR3 region has 12 residues. The CDR3 sequence is CAIGGNTGELFF. CDR3 bases: TGTGCTATAGGGGGGAACACCGGGGAGCTGTTTTTT.

The chain employs TRBV7-9 and TRBJ2-7; D not certain. With 1 base removed from V and 4 bases from J, the gap between germline ends came to 14 bases. The germline gives CDR1 SEHNR, CDR2 FQNEAQ (reference sequence). The CDR3 length is 15 residues. The DNA for the CDR3 is TGTGCCAGCAGCTTAGAGGCCGGGTATCGGTACGAGCAGTACTTC. It specifies CASSLEAGYRYEQYF.

CDR3 sequence reads: CASRRPLERVEETQYF. Here the CDR3 DNA reads TGTGCCAGCAGGCGCCCCCTTGAACGGGTAGAAGAGACCCAGTACTTC. This chain links TRBV4-2 with TRBJ2-5; D gene unclear. CDR1 is LGHNA, CDR2 YNFKEQ, per germline. The germline V and J ends were trimmed by 6 bases and 3 bases, with 20 bases remaining between them. This CDR3 has 16 amino acids.

This chain connects TRBV6-1 to TRBJ1-1; D is possibly TRBD1 (5 bases). Germline-derived CDR1 and CDR2 are MNHNS and SASEGT. Trimming removed 4 bases from V and 1 base from J, with 13 bases in between. The CDR3 totals 15 residues. Here the CDR3 reads CASSGPSGWNTEAFF. The DNA of the CDR3 is TGTGCCAGCAGTGGCCCCTCAGGGTGGAACACTGAAGCTTTCTTT.

J is TRBJ2-5 and V is TRBV18; D is uncertain. The CDR3 is 12 residues long. Germline CDR1 reads KGHSH; CDR2 reads LQKENI. The ends were cut back, 2 bases at V and 5 bases at J, with 6 bases in the middle. The CDR3 DNA sequence: TGTGCCAGCTCACCAAACGAGGAGACCCAGTACTTC. Translating gives CASSPNEETQYF. The variable domain in full, completed from reference TRBV18 and TRBJ2-5, reads NAGVMQNPRHLVRRRGQEARLRCSPMKGHSHVYWYRQLPEEGLKFMVYLQKENIIDESGMPKERFSAEFPKEGPSILRIQQVVRGDSAAYFCASSPNEETQYFGPGTRLLVL.

V is TRBV9 and J is TRBJ2-7, with D perhaps matching TRBD2 (6 bases). The CDR3 length is 14 residues. Per the germline V gene, CDR1 is SGDLS and CDR2 is YYNGEE. Trimming left V 5 bases short and J 3 bases short, with 15 bases between. CDR3 sequence reads: CASSPTTRNYEQYF. Here the CDR3 DNA reads TGTGCCAGCAGTCCGACGACTAGAAACTACGAGCAGTACTTC.

V gene TRBV5-8 combines with J gene TRBJ1-1; D is ambiguous. Germline V CDR1 and CDR2: SGHTS, YDEGEE. Trimming removed 3 bases at V and 0 bases at J, with 6 bases between. The CDR3 totals 13 residues. The CDR3 coding sequence is TGTGCCAGCAGCTCCTCCCTGAACACTGAAGCTTTCTTT. Its translation is CASSSSLNTEAFF.